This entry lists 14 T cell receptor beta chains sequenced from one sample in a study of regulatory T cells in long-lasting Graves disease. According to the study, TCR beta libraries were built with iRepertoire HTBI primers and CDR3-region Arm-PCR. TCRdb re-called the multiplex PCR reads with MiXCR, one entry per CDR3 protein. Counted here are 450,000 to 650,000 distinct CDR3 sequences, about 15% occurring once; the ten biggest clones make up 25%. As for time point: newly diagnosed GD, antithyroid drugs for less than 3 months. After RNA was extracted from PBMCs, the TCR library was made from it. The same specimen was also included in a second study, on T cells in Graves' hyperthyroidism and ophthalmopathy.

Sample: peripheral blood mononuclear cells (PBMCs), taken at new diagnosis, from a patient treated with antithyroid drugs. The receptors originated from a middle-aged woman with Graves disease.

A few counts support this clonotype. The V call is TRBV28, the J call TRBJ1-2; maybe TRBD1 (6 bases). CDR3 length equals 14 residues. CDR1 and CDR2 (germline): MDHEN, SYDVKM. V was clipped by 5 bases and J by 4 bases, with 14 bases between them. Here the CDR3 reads CASSLGQVLYGYTF. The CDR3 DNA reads TGTGCCAGCAGTCTGGGACAAGTACTCTATGGCTACACCTTC.

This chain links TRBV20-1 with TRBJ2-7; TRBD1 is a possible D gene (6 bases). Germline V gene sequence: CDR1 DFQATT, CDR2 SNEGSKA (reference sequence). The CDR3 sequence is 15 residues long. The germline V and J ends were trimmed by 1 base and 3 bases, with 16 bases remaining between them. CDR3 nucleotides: TGCAGTGCTAGAGGGATGGGGGCTCAATACTACGAGCAGTACTTC. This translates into CSARGMGAQYYEQYF.

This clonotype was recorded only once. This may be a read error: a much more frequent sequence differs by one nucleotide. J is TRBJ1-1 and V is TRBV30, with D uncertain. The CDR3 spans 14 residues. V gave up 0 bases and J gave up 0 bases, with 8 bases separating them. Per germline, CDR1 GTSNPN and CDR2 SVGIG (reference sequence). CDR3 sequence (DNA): TGTGCCTGGAGTGTGGGCACATTGAACACTGAAGCTTTCTTT. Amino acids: CAWSVGTLNTEAFF.

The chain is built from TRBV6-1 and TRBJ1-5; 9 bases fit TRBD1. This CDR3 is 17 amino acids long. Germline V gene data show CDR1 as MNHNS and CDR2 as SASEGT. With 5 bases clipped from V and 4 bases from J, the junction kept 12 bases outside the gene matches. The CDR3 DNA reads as TGTGCCAGCAGTCGGCCGGGACAGGGACGGGGTAATCAGCCCCAGCATTTT. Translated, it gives CASSRPGQGRGNQPQHF.

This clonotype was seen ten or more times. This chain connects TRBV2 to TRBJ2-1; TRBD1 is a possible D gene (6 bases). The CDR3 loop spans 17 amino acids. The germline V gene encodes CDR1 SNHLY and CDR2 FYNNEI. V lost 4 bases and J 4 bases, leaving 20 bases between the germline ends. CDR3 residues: CASSGGYTAGAYNEQFF. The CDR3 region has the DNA TGTGCCAGCAGTGGGGGGTACACTGCAGGGGCTTACAATGAGCAGTTCTTC.

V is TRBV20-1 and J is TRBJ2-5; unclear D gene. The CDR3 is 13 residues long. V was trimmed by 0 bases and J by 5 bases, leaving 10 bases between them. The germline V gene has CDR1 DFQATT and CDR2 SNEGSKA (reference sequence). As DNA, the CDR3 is TGCAGTGCTAGAGACTGGCGCCAGGAGACCCAGTACTTC. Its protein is CSARDWRQETQYF.

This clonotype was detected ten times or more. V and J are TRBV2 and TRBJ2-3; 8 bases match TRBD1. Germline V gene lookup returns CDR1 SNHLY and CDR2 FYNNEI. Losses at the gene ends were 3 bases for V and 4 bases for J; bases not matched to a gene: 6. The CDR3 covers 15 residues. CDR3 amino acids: CASSEQGAGADTQYF. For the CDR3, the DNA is TGTGCCAGCAGTGAGCAGGGGGCGGGCGCAGATACGCAGTATTTT.

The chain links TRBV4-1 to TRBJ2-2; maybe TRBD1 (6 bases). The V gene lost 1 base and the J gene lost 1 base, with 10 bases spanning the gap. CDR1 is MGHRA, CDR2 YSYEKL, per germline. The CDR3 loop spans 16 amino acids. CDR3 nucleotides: TGCGCCAGCAGCCAAGTTCAGGGGTTGAACACCGGGGAGCTGTTTTTT. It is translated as CASSQVQGLNTGELFF.

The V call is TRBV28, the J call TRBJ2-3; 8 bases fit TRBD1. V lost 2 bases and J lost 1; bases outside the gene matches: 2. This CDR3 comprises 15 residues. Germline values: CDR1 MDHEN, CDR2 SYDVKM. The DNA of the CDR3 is TGTGCCAGCAGTTTAGCGGACAGGGGCACAGATACGCAGTATTTT. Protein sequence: CASSLADRGTDTQYF.

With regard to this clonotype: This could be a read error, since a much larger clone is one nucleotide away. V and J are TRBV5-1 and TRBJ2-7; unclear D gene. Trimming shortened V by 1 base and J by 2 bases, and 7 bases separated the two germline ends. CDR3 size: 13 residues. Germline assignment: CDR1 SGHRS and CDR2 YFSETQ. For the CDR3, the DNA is TGCGCCAGCAGCTTGACTCGTACCTACGAGCAGTACTTC. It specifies CASSLTRTYEQYF.

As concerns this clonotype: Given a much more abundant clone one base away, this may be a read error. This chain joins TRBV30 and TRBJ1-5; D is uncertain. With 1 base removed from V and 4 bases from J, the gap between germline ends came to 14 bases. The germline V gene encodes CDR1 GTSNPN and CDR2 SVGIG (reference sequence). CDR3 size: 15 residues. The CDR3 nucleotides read TGTGCCTGGAGTGCACTAAACGGGAGGAATCAGCCCCAGCATTTT. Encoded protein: CAWSALNGRNQPQHF.

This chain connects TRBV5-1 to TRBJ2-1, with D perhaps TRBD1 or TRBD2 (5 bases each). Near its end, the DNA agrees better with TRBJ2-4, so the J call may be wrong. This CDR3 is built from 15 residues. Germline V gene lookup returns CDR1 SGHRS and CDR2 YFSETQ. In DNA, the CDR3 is TGCGCCAGCAGCCCGGAGGCCAACGGGGCAAACATTCAGTACTTC. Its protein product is CASSPEANGANIQYF.

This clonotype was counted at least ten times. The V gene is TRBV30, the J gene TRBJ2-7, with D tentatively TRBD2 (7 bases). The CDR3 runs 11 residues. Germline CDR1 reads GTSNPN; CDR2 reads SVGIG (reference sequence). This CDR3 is CSGGGGYEQYF. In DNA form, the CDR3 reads TGTTCCGGGGGAGGGGGCTACGAGCAGTACTTC.

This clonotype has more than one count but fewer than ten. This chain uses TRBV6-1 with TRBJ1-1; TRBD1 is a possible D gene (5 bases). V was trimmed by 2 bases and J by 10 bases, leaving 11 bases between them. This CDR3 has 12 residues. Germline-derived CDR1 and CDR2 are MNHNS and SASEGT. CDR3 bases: TGTGCCAGCAGTGAATTAGGCGGGGGAGCTTTCTTT. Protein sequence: CASSELGGGAFF.